Judged by frequency, the clone carrying this T cell receptor (beta chain) is medium-sized. Roughly 38,000 genome equivalents of blood DNA were amplified for TRB. The data were taken from a study of T cell clusters in autoimmune cytopenias. TRB was amplified by touch-down multiplex PCR, primer pools A and B combined. TCRdb reanalyzed the multiplex PCR reads and collapses them to one entry per CDR3 protein, without DNA. The repertoire table contains roughly 6,900 distinct CDR3 sequences. The CDR3 has 14 amino acids. Per germline, CDR1 LNHDA and CDR2 SQIVND (reference sequence). These data also featured in a second study, about T cell repertoires in aging, cancer and after chemotherapy. That work adds: Six age groups, ranging from 30 or younger to 70 or older, included the donors. The repertoire data cannot show anything about immunological memory following chemotherapy.

This TCR derives from a human donor in good health. Source material: peripheral blood. The chain is built from TRBV19 and TRBJ2-1; TCRdb calls TRBD1, which cannot be checked without DNA. CDR3 residues: CASNPGQGIDEQFF.